These 14 T cell receptor beta chains came from one sample sequenced in a study of tumor-infiltrating lymphocytes in primary liver carcinoma. The template, roughly 0.45 ug total RNA, yielded TCR beta cDNA made with a constant-region primer. What produced the TCR beta libraries was three nested multiplex PCR rounds using slightly modified ARM-PCR. A C-beta reverse primer was combined with TRBV1-TRBV30 forward primers in the first two PCR rounds, and each round had about 10 cycles. MiXCR, run by TCRdb on the multiplex PCR reads, gives a single entry per CDR3 protein. The top ten hold roughly three fifths of the sample, which has 55,000 to 65,000 distinct CDR3 sequences, around 64% seen once. Total RNA and DNA came together from approximately 20-30 mg of bulk tissue without cell sorting. The sample was liver tumor tissue from sampling region 2. The subset was: tumor region T2, inferior pole. Receptor source: a man aged 40-49 years with primary liver carcinoma and hepatitis B virus infection.

V gene TRBV18 combines with J gene TRBJ2-6; D remains unclear. The CDR3 is made up of 15 amino acids. V was trimmed by 3 bases and J by 1 base, leaving 7 bases between them. CDR1 and CDR2 (germline): KGHSH, LQKENI. CDR3 sequence reads: CASSPSESGANVLTF. CDR3 in DNA: TGTGCCAGCTCACCCTCCGAATCTGGGGCCAACGTCCTGACTTTC.

This clonotype was detected only a few times. This chain connects TRBV29-1 to TRBJ2-3; 7 bases fit TRBD2. The CDR3 length is 17 residues. Per the germline V gene, CDR1 is SQVTM and CDR2 is ANQGSEA. Unmatched junction bases numbered 20, after V lost 4 bases and J lost 7 bases. The CDR3 nucleotides are TGCAGCGTTGTTGGTTTAGCGGGCGACCTCAGCGCGCATACGCAGTATTTT. Translation gives CSVVGLAGDLSAHTQYF.

With regard to this clonotype: Possible read error: a much larger clone is one base away. The J gene is TRBJ1-2, the V gene TRBV4-2, with D possibly being TRBD1 (6 bases). The germline CDR1 and CDR2 sequences are LGHNA and YNFKEQ. V was clipped by 0 bases and J by 0 bases, with 14 bases between them. The CDR3 covers 17 residues. The CDR3 bases are TGTGCCAGCAGCCAAGAAACCGCCCAGGGGCCTAACTATGGCTACACCTTC. This codes for CASSQETAQGPNYGYTF.

Concerning this clonotype: Here the CDR3 omits its conserved ending phenylalanine or tryptophan, so a read error is the likely source. The gene calls are TRBV10-1 and TRBJ2-3, with a weak D call TRBD2 (6 bases). Germline V gene sequence: CDR1 WNHNN, CDR2 SYGVQD (reference sequence). The ends were cut back, 3 bases at V and 2 bases at J, with 12 bases in the middle. The CDR3 sequence is 15 residues long. The CDR3 loop is CASSDPGVDTDTQYV. CDR3 DNA sequence: TGCGCCAGCAGTGATCCGGGAGTTGACACAGATACGCAGTATGTT.

On this clonotype: An end of the junction differs from the germline gene, which may be a read error. The chain recombines TRBV6-2 or TRBV6-3 with TRBJ2-1; 11 positions match TRBD2. This CDR3 comprises 18 residues. CDR1 is MNHEY and CDR2 is SVGEGT in the germline V gene. CDR3 nucleotides: TGTGCCAGCAGACCTCTAGCGGGAGGATTCATACCCTACAATAAGCAGTTCTTC. Amino acid sequence: CASRPLAGGFIPYNKQFF.

In regard to this clonotype: At one boundary the junction diverges from the germline segment, which might be a read error. CDR3 region: CTSSYGRAQHF. Here the CDR3 DNA reads TGTACCAGCAGTTACGGCAGGGCCCAGCATTTT. The rearrangement joins TRBV6-5 to TRBJ1-5; D possibly corresponds to TRBD1 (5 bases). This CDR3 region has 11 residues. From germline, CDR1 is MNHEY and CDR2 SVGAGI.

Turning to this clonotype: The final CDR3 position lacks the conserved phenylalanine or tryptophan, pointing to a likely read error. The CDR3 sequence: CAVEATLLLTDTQYL. The CDR3 coding sequence is TGTGCCGTCGAAGCGACTTTACTCCTCACAGATACGCAGTATCTT. V gene TRBV6-2 or TRBV6-3 combines with J gene TRBJ2-3; D is undetermined. Trimming cost V 11 bases and J 2 bases, with 20 bases left between them. Germline assignment: CDR1 MNHEY and CDR2 SVGEGT. CDR3 length equals 15 residues.

V gene TRBV19 combines with J gene TRBJ1-5, with TRBD1 as a possible D gene (6 bases). V was pared by 8 bases and J by 7 bases, with 15 bases between. The V gene's germline CDR1 is LNHDA and CDR2 SQIVND (reference sequence). CDR3 length: 13 amino acids. As DNA, the CDR3 is TGTGCCAGTGGAAACAACAGGGTCCAGCCCCAGCATTTT. Its translation: CASGNNRVQPQHF.

Worth noting for this clonotype: One end of the junction is discordant with germline, which a read error may explain. This chain connects TRBV11-2 to TRBJ2-5, with TRBD2 matching 8 bases. The CDR3 is 16 residues long. Germline V lookup: CDR1 SGHAT, CDR2 FQNNGV. The CDR3 DNA is TGTACCAGTAGCCAAATTCCTGGCGGGGGGAAAGAGGCCCAGTACTTC. It codes for CTSSQIPGGGKEAQYF.

The rearrangement uses TRBV6-2 or TRBV6-3 and TRBJ2-7; 7 bases are a match to TRBD2. The germline V gene encodes CDR1 MNHEY and CDR2 SVGEGT. The CDR3 consists of 14 residues. V lost 6 bases, J lost 5 bases, and 10 bases stayed unmatched. The CDR3 region has the DNA TGTGCCAGCAGGGGCGGGGGAGATCGCAACGAGCAGTACTTC. Its translation is CASRGGGDRNEQYF.

V gene TRBV9 combines with J gene TRBJ1-2, with TRBD1 matching over 7 bases. The ends lost 0 bases at V and 7 bases at J; junction bases unmatched: 9. Germline lookup yields CDR1 SGDLS and CDR2 YYNGEE. This CDR3 has 15 residues. DNA for the CDR3: TGTGCCAGCAGCGTAGCTGACAGGGTAATCGGTGGCTACACCTTC. Its protein is CASSVADRVIGGYTF.

The V call is TRBV4-3, the J call TRBJ2-1, with 15 bases fitting TRBD2. The CDR3 is 18 amino acids. V was clipped by 6 bases and J by 7 bases; unmatched bases: 13. Germline CDR1 reads LGHNA; CDR2 reads YSLEER. CDR3 bases: TGCGCCAGCAGTCTGGATCGGACTAGCGGGAGGGCCTGGAATGAGCAGTTCTTC. Translation: CASSLDRTSGRAWNEQFF.

Notes on this clonotype: A much larger clone is a single base away; this may be a read error. The chain recombines TRBV12-3 or TRBV12-4 with TRBJ2-3; D gene unclear. The CDR3 is made up of 14 amino acids. CDR3 amino acids: CASILSARRDTQYF. In DNA form, the CDR3 reads TGTGCCAGCATTTTATCGGCGCGTAGAGATACGCAGTATTTT.

Comments on this clonotype: As the CDR3 is not closed by the conserved phenylalanine or tryptophan, this likely results from a read error. The V and J genes are TRBV6-6 and TRBJ2-7, with 9 bases lining up with TRBD1. From germline, CDR1 is MNHNY and CDR2 SVGAGI (reference sequence). The length of the CDR3 is 14 residues. The DNA of the CDR3 is TGTGCCAACAGTCTTGACAGGGGGGCGCACGAGCAGTACTAC. It specifies CANSLDRGAHEQYY.